This T cell receptor beta chain was retrieved from a study of cytomegalovirus exposure and HLA in healthy donors. For the study at large: Roughly 180 million T cells yielded roughly 120 million unique TCR beta sequences, as an earlier analysis found. Regarding the study as a whole: Solely CMV serostatus was available to characterize immune exposure. A later examination showed that TCR association rates differed by HLA locus, with DRB1 most and HLA-C fewest. Some TCR beta chains (roughly 160 of them) were listed as cytomegalovirus-associated.

Comments on this clone: Its specificity is unknown.

Trimming took 1 base from V and 4 from J; bases not matched to a gene: 4. The V gene's germline CDR1 is LNHNV and CDR2 YYDKDF (reference sequence). The CDR3 totals 15 residues. Primers for the PCR totalled 60 Vbeta and 13 Jbeta. Sequenced by immunoSEQ multiplex PCR; TCRdb stores in-frame clones only, minus some. There are tens of thousands of clones in the sample; roughly 67% occur only once, and roughly 5.3% lies in the top ten. The V gene is TRBV15, the J gene TRBJ1-5, with 7 bases identical to TRBD1. Sequenced sample: PBMCs. This receptor was identified in a man between 50 and 59 years old in good health and CMV-seronegative. DNA of the CDR3: TGTGCCACCAGCAGAGCCGGGACAGTAAATCAGCCCCAGCATTTT. Translating it yields CATSRAGTVNQPQHF.